One and the same sample provided the 32 T cell receptor beta chains below, sequenced in a study of blood T cell repertoires in COVID-19. Profiling relied on immunoSEQ multiplex PCR, and the TCRdb table lists in-frame clones only, not all of them. The sample contains 88,000 or so clones, over 75% of which appear only once. Specimen: peripheral blood. Receptors were obtained from a man in his 60s with acute or convalescent COVID-19.

The V and J genes are TRBV3-1 (or the pseudogene TRBV3-2) and TRBJ2-5; D may be TRBD1 (6 bases). The CDR3 is made up of 14 amino acids. The germline gives CDR1 LGHDT, CDR2 YNNKEL (reference sequence). V shed 3 bases and J shed 5 bases, with 13 bases lying between them. The CDR3 loop reads CASSHYRVAETQYF. The CDR3 region has the DNA TGTGCCAGCAGCCACTACAGGGTTGCGGAGACCCAGTACTTC.

The V call is TRBV11-2, the J call TRBJ2-1, with no clear D. The CDR3 extends over 13 amino acids. Germline CDR1 is SGHAT and CDR2 is FQNNGV. The V end was cut by 3 bases, the J end by 5 bases, with 8 bases between. CDR3 residues: CASSLGVDNEQFF. The DNA for the CDR3 is TGTGCCAGCAGCTTGGGCGTCGACAATGAGCAGTTCTTC.

The chain combines TRBV4-1 with TRBJ2-3, with 12 bases lining up with TRBD2. CDR3 size: 19 residues. Looked up from germline, CDR1 is MGHRA and CDR2 is YSYEKL. The ends lost 0 bases at V and 8 bases at J; junction bases unmatched: 15. The CDR3: CASSQEQTRTSGTRGTQYF. The CDR3 DNA sequence: TGCGCCAGCAGCCAAGAACAGACTAGGACTAGCGGGACTCGGGGTACGCAGTATTTT.

The chain employs TRBV6-5 and TRBJ1-1, with 7 bases aligning to TRBD1. With 8 bases clipped from V and 0 bases from J, the junction kept 6 bases outside the gene matches. Germline V lookup: CDR1 MNHEY, CDR2 SVGAGI. The CDR3 has 14 residues. The CDR3 DNA reads as TGTGCCAGCCCTCGACAGGGAATGAACACTGAAGCTTTCTTT. This gives the protein CASPRQGMNTEAFF.

This chain connects TRBV29-1 to TRBJ1-4; weak D call: TRBD1 (5 bases). The V gene lost 7 bases and the J gene lost 0 bases, with 12 bases spanning the gap. There are 14 residues in the CDR3. The V gene's germline CDR1 is SQVTM and CDR2 ANQGSEA. The CDR3 region is CSALPDTTNEKLFF. The CDR3 DNA reads as TGCAGCGCACTCCCGGACACAACTAATGAAAAACTGTTTTTT.

The chain employs TRBV2 and TRBJ2-5; TRBD2 is a possible D gene (6 bases). Trimming removed 8 bases from V and 4 bases from J, with 11 bases in between. Germline-derived CDR1 and CDR2 are SNHLY and FYNNEI. The CDR3 is 12 residues long. CDR3 residues: CASGVGGETQYF. In nucleotides, the CDR3 is TGTGCCAGCGGGGTGGGGGGAGAGACCCAGTACTTC.

The rearrangement uses TRBV7-8 and TRBJ2-5; 10 bases fit TRBD2. There are 15 residues in the CDR3. V trimming: 3 bases; J trimming: 5 bases; junction bases outside the gene matches: 6. Per germline, CDR1 SGHVS and CDR2 FQNEAQ. The DNA of the CDR3 is TGTGCCAGCAGCTTCCAGCGGGGGGGCCGTGAGACCCAGTACTTC. Translating it yields CASSFQRGGRETQYF.

The CDR3 DNA reads as TGTGCCAGCAGCCTGCAGTTGAACACTGAAGCTTTCTTT. It translates to CASSLQLNTEAFF. The V call is TRBV7-3, the J call TRBJ1-1; D is ambiguous. In germline, CDR1 is SGHTA, CDR2 FQGTGA. This CDR3 comprises 13 residues. The V gene lost 5 bases and the J gene lost 0 bases, with 7 bases spanning the gap.

V gene TRBV9 combines with J gene TRBJ2-2; 8 bases align to TRBD2. CDR1 SGDLS and CDR2 YYNGEE come from the germline V gene. Losses at the gene ends were 0 bases for V and 5 bases for J; bases not matched to a gene: 12. The CDR3 has 18 residues. CDR3 amino acids: CASSVVNSGTTGTGELFF. CDR3 DNA sequence: TGTGCCAGCAGCGTAGTTAATAGCGGGACCACGGGGACCGGGGAGCTGTTTTTT.

This rearrangement joins TRBV5-1 to TRBJ1-6; D gene ambiguous. Germline V CDR1 and CDR2: SGHRS, YFSETQ. This CDR3 contains 16 residues. The germline V and J ends were trimmed by 4 bases and 2 bases, with 13 bases remaining between them. This CDR3 is CASSEAPAAYNSPLHF. CDR3 bases: TGCGCCAGCAGCGAGGCCCCGGCGGCCTATAATTCACCCCTCCACTTT.

The V call is TRBV19, the J call TRBJ1-2; D is undetermined. Germline lookup yields CDR1 LNHDA and CDR2 SQIVND (reference sequence). This CDR3 has 13 residues. The V gene lost 7 bases and the J gene lost 3 bases, with 12 bases spanning the gap. The CDR3 sequence is CASTSGNYYGYTF. Written as DNA, the CDR3 is TGTGCCAGTACATCCGGGAACTACTATGGCTACACCTTC.

J is TRBJ1-1 and V is TRBV5-4, with 10 bases matching TRBD1. Trimming removed 4 bases from V and 1 base from J; junction bases left unmatched: 4. The CDR3 contains 15 residues. Germline V lookup: CDR1 SGHNT, CDR2 YYREEE (reference sequence). CDR3 sequence: CASSTGTGANTEAFF. In DNA, the CDR3 is TGTGCCAGCAGCACCGGGACAGGGGCGAACACTGAAGCTTTCTTT.

In its sample, this clone was seen a few times. The J gene is TRBJ2-7, the V gene TRBV5-6; D is unclear. The CDR3 runs 13 residues. The V end was cut by 2 bases, the J end by 3 bases, with 9 bases between. Germline CDR1 SGHDT, CDR2 YYEEEE. The CDR3, as DNA: TGTGCCAGCAGCTTTCCAGATCTCTACGAGCAGTACTTC. Protein sequence: CASSFPDLYEQYF.

This clone appeared a single time. The chain links TRBV12-3 or TRBV12-4 to TRBJ2-4, with a tentative D call TRBD1 (7 bases). The CDR3 covers 13 residues. The V end lost 6 bases, the J end lost 4 bases, and 10 bases lay between the germline ends. CDR3 residues: CASRRDSKNIQYF. CDR3 nucleotide sequence: TGTGCCAGCAGGCGGGACAGTAAAAACATTCAGTACTTC.

The chain is built from TRBV5-1 and TRBJ1-1; 8 nucleotides agree with TRBD1. The CDR3 length is 17 residues. The trim removed 0 bases at V and 3 bases at J, leaving 10 bases unmatched. CDR1 SGHRS and CDR2 YFSETQ come from the germline V gene. The CDR3 DNA is TGCGCCAGCAGCTTGGGGACAGGGATGAGTGCGTACACTGAAGCTTTCTTT. Translation: CASSLGTGMSAYTEAFF.

This chain links TRBV5-1 with TRBJ2-2; 10 bases match TRBD1. Germline V gene lookup returns CDR1 SGHRS and CDR2 YFSETQ. The CDR3 is made up of 16 amino acids. The V gene end was trimmed by 3 bases and the J gene end by 8 bases; junction bases not matched to a gene: 10. The DNA of the CDR3 is TGCGCCAGCAGCTCGCCGTTTGGGACAGGGGTTGGGGAGCTGTTTTTT. It yields the protein CASSSPFGTGVGELFF.

The chain joins TRBV5-1 to TRBJ2-2; 8 bases agree with TRBD1. Germline trimming cut 2 bases from V and 5 bases from J; bases unmatched to any gene: 5. The CDR3 sequence is 15 residues long. Germline values: CDR1 SGHRS, CDR2 YFSETQ. CDR3 in amino acids: CASSLATGETGELFF. CDR3 nucleotides: TGCGCCAGCAGCTTAGCGACAGGGGAAACCGGGGAGCTGTTTTTT.

The chain recombines TRBV3-1 (or the pseudogene TRBV3-2) with TRBJ2-2; tentatively, D is TRBD2 (5 bases). V was cut by 3 bases and J by 6 bases, with 11 bases left in between. CDR1 and CDR2 from the germline V gene are LGHDT and YNNKEL (reference sequence). The CDR3 is 14 amino acids. CDR3 coding DNA: TGTGCCAGCAGCCATAGCGAAGTGGCCGGGGAGCTGTTTTTT. This gives the protein CASSHSEVAGELFF.

The chain combines TRBV19 with TRBJ2-3, with D tentatively TRBD1 (7 bases). Germline values: CDR1 LNHDA, CDR2 SQIVND (reference sequence). V was cut by 1 base and J by 1 base, with 12 bases left in between. The CDR3 spans 16 residues. CDR3 amino acids: CASSIGTGEGTDTQYF. DNA for the CDR3: TGTGCCAGTAGTATAGGTACAGGGGAGGGCACAGATACGCAGTATTTT.

V gene TRBV3-1 (or the pseudogene TRBV3-2) combines with J gene TRBJ2-1; a weak D match, TRBD1 (6 bases). The CDR3 has 18 residues. Germline CDR1 is LGHDT and CDR2 is YNNKEL (reference sequence). V lost 2 bases and J 2 bases, leaving 19 bases between the germline ends. Here the CDR3 reads CASSQLKLGTFAYNEQFF. The CDR3 DNA follows: TGTGCCAGCAGCCAACTGAAGTTGGGGACATTCGCCTACAATGAGCAGTTCTTC.

The chain employs TRBV13 and TRBJ1-2, with D hard to call. This CDR3 has 12 residues. The V gene's germline CDR1 is PRHDT and CDR2 FYEKMQ (reference sequence). V lost 0 bases, J lost 7 bases, and 6 bases lay in between. In nucleotides, the CDR3 is TGTGCCAGCAGCTTAGGGGCCGCTGGCTACACCTTC. This translates into CASSLGAAGYTF.

In this sample, this clone turned up once. Here the CDR3 DNA reads TGTGCCTGGAGGAGGGTGGGTAATGAAAAACTGTTTTTT. It is translated as CAWRRVGNEKLFF. The chain combines TRBV30 with TRBJ1-4; D is undetermined. The CDR3 is 13 amino acids. V dropped 3 bases and J dropped 4 bases, with 9 bases sitting between them. The V gene's germline CDR1 is GTSNPN and CDR2 SVGIG (reference sequence).

V gene TRBV6-5 combines with J gene TRBJ1-2; 7 positions agree with TRBD1. The germline gives CDR1 MNHEY, CDR2 SVGAGI. The length of the CDR3 is 14 residues. After removal of 4 bases from V and 2 bases from J, the junction contained 4 bases not matched to a gene. CDR3 sequence (DNA): TGTGCCAGCAGTTTGGAGACAGGGAACTATGGCTACACCTTC. This translates into CASSLETGNYGYTF.

This chain joins TRBV5-1 and TRBJ1-4; possibly TRBD1 for D (5 bases). The CDR3 is made up of 13 amino acids. Trimming took 4 bases from V and 10 from J, leaving 14 bases between them. Per the germline V gene, CDR1 is SGHRS and CDR2 is YFSETQ. The CDR3 nucleotides read TGCGCCAGCAGCGGAGGTTCCGGGGGAAAACTGTTTTTT. It encodes CASSGGSGGKLFF.

V gene TRBV5-1 combines with J gene TRBJ1-6; the D gene is possibly TRBD1 (6 bases). The CDR3 loop spans 16 amino acids. Germline V CDR1 and CDR2: SGHRS, YFSETQ. Trimming shortened V by 6 bases and J by 10 bases, and 23 bases separated the two germline ends. CDR3 region: CASTGGGADGTSPLHF. As DNA, the CDR3 is TGCGCCAGCACCGGCGGGGGCGCAGATGGGACCTCACCCCTCCACTTT. The whole variable domain, remainder taken from reference TRBV5-1 and TRBJ1-6, is KAGVTQTPRYLIKTRGQQVTLSCSPISGHRSVSWYQQTPGQGLQFLFEYFSETQRNKGNFPGRFSGRQFSNSRSEMNVSTLELGDSALYLCASTGGGADGTSPLHFGNGTRLTVT.

V is TRBV5-1 and J is TRBJ2-2; the D gene is possibly TRBD2 (6 bases). The V end lost 7 bases, the J end lost 0 bases, and 10 bases lay between the germline ends. The germline V gene has CDR1 SGHRS and CDR2 YFSETQ. The CDR3 is made up of 14 amino acids. The DNA of the CDR3 is TGCGCCAGCTCACTAGCAGCGAACACCGGGGAGCTGTTTTTT. This sequence encodes CASSLAANTGELFF.

This clone was seen a single time. The V call is TRBV6-4, the J call TRBJ2-1; a possible D gene is TRBD2 (6 bases). CDR3 length: 14 residues. Germline CDR1 MRHNA, CDR2 SNTAGT. The V and J ends lost 8 bases and 7 bases respectively, with 18 bases between them. The CDR3 bases are TGTGCCAGCTCGACCGGGAGAGCCGGGAATGAGCAGTTCTTC. Its translation: CASSTGRAGNEQFF.

This chain connects TRBV9 to TRBJ2-7, with 10 bases identical to TRBD2. This CDR3 spans 15 amino acids. The junction had 5 bases not matched to a gene; V was cut back by 3 bases and J by 2 bases. The germline CDR1 and CDR2 sequences are SGDLS and YYNGEE. The CDR3: CASSGASGGPYEQYF. Written as DNA, the CDR3 is TGTGCCAGCAGCGGAGCTAGCGGGGGCCCCTACGAGCAGTACTTC.

The rearrangement links TRBV19 to TRBJ2-5, with D perhaps matching TRBD2 (5 bases). The germline V gene has CDR1 LNHDA and CDR2 SQIVND (reference sequence). This CDR3 has 14 amino acids. V lost 3 bases and J 5 bases, leaving 13 bases between the germline ends. For the CDR3, the DNA is TGTGCCAGTAGTATTAAGTGGCTAGCCGAGACCCAGTACTTC. This gives the protein CASSIKWLAETQYF.

The chain recombines TRBV3-1 (or the pseudogene TRBV3-2) with TRBJ2-1; the match to TRBD2 covers 12 bases. The CDR3 consists of 16 residues. Germline V gene data show CDR1 as LGHDT and CDR2 as YNNKEL (reference sequence). The V and J ends lost 2 bases and 9 bases, in that order; junction bases with no gene match: 8. The CDR3 coding sequence is TGTGCCAGCAGCCAAAAGTTTTGGACTAGCGGGATTGAGCAGTTCTTC. This sequence encodes CASSQKFWTSGIEQFF.

This chain links TRBV29-1 with TRBJ2-1; 8 bases line up with TRBD2. Germline V CDR1 and CDR2: SQVTM, ANQGSEA. V lost 5 bases, J lost 5 bases, and 5 bases stayed unmatched. This CDR3 is built from 13 residues. The chain's CDR3 is CSVQRELHNEQFF. The CDR3 nucleotides are TGCAGCGTTCAGCGGGAGTTGCACAATGAGCAGTTCTTC.

This chain connects TRBV2 to TRBJ1-5, with D hard to call. The ends were cut back, 3 bases at V and 0 bases at J, with 6 bases in the middle. The length of the CDR3 is 14 residues. Germline V lookup: CDR1 SNHLY, CDR2 FYNNEI. CDR3 coding DNA: TGTGCCAGCAGTGAGGAGGGTAGCAATCAGCCCCAGCATTTT. Its translation is CASSEEGSNQPQHF. The whole variable domain, remainder taken from reference TRBV2 and TRBJ1-5, is EPEVTQTPSHQVTQMGQEVILRCVPISNHLYFYWYRQILGQKVEFLVSFYNNEISEKSEIFDDQFSVERPDGSNFTLKIRSTKLEDSAMYFCASSEEGSNQPQHFGDGTRLSIL.